In its sample, the clone carrying this TCR beta chain was seen a few times. The data were obtained in a study of T-cell memory formation after mild COVID-19. MiXCR, applied by TCRdb to the 5' RACE reads, yields one record per CDR3 protein. The data show around 150,000 distinct CDR3 sequences, with approximately 15% seen just once and 14% held by the top ten. The CDR3 extends over 13 amino acids. The germline V gene encodes CDR1 LGHDT and CDR2 YNNKEL (reference sequence). Trimming cost V 3 bases and J 8 bases, with 13 bases left between them. Sequencing input: PBMCs or a T cell subset sorted from them (not recorded which). This receptor was taken from an adult woman who had mild COVID-19 (a few samples of this study predate the infection). Cell type and time point are not known. This chain joins TRBV3-1 and TRBJ1-2, with D possibly matching TRBD1 (5 bases). CDR3 DNA sequence: TGTGCCAGCAGCCAGCCACCTGGGACCGGCTACACCTTC. Its protein product is CASSQPPGTGYTF.